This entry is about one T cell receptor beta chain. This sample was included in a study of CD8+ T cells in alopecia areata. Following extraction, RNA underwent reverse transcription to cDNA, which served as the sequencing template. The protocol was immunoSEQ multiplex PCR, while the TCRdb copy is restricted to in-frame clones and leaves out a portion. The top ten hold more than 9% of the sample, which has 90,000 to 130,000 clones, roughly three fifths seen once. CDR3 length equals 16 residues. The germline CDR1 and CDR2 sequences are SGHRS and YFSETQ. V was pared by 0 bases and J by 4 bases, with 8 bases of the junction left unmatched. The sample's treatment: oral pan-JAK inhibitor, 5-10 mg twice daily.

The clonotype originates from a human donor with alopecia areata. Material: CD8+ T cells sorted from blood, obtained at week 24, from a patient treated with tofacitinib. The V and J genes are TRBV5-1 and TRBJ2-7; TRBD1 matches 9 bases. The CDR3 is CASSLGPGTGMYEQYF. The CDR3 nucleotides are TGCGCCAGCAGCTTGGGTCCCGGGACAGGGATGTACGAGCAGTACTTC.